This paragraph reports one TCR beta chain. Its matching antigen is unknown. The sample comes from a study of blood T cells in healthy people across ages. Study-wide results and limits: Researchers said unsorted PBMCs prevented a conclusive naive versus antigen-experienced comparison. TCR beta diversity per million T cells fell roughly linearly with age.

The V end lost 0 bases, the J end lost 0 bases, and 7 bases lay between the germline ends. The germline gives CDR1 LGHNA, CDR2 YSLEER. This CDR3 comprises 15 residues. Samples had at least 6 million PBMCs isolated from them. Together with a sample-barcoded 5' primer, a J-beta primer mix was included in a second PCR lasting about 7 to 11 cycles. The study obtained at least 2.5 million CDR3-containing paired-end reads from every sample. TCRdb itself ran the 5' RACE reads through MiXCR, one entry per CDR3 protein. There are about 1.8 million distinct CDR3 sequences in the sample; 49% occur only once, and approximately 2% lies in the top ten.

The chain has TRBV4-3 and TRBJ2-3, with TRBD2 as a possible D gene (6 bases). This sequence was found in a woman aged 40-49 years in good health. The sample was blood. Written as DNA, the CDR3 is TGCGCCAGCAGCCAAGATGCGGGGAGCACAGATACGCAGTATTTT. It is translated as CASSQDAGSTDTQYF.